The text below deals with one TCR beta chain. This clone was seen repeatedly, ten times or more. What antigen it recognizes has not been identified. Base qualities are missing; no much larger clone stands one base away. TCRbeta CDR3 regions were amplified from genomic DNA using the immunoSEQ Assay, a bias-controlled multiplex PCR. The authors' pipeline ran thus. Nucleated cell counts per sample were estimated from amplification of reference gene primers within the assay. To quantify the absolute abundance of each unique TCRbeta CDR3 rearrangement, sequence reads were collapsed and filtered. For each sample, productive Simpson clonality was calculated as the square root of Simpson's diversity index over productive rearrangements. In TCRdb, the immuneACCESS table is reduced to in-frame sequences with V and J assigned. These tables do not hold every clone; where another copy was compared, an unresolved V gene accounts for under half, and the others remain unexplained. V and J calls and clone size follow that table, whereas D and trimming were derived from the DNA. The sample table contains some 390,000 clones; only one count was recorded for 85% to 90% of them. Clones ranked in the top ten supply 1.7% of the sample.

These data belong to a study of blood T cell repertoires in COVID-19 (dated by TCRdb to 2018 to 2021). Context from the whole study: Samples covering the acute and convalescent phases of COVID-19 were provided by collaborators in the United States, Italy and Spain. The samples were drawn from two sources: the first 160 participants of the ongoing ImmuneRACE study, and 1,200 or so subjects contributed by 6 global collaborators. The dataset comprised deeply sampled blood TCRbeta repertoires from subjects exposed to, actively infected with, or recovered from COVID-19. Where HLA class I and class II types were available, the types were taken from metadata supplied by the sample provider, not from assay-based typing. The repertoires were made available in a free public database intended to serve as a resource for research on the immune response to SARS-CoV-2. The sample metadata nearly always contained a de-identified subject ID, COVID-19 status, age in years and sex. The material from the prospective study consisted of cDNA or gDNA derived from T cells, B-cell-depleted T cells, or PBMCs. General findings and caveats noted by the study authors: The amount of clinical and demographic metadata varied by source and participant and was provided uncurated.

In the prospective study, participants were roughly 18 to 95 years old, resided in about 25 geographic areas of the United States, and were enrolled through a virtual design. In the prospective study, participants were assigned to cohorts based on the clinical history participants reported in a screening survey and a study questionnaire. ImmuneRACE Cohort 3 recovered participants were defined by two consecutive negative NP/OP PCR tests, healthcare professional clearance, or symptom resolution. In the prospective study, whole blood, serum and a nasopharyngeal or oropharyngeal swab were collected from each participant by mobile phlebotomists. Additional blood draws and questionnaires over a 2-month period could optionally be provided by prospective study participants. Before DNA extraction, prospective study blood samples were shipped either frozen or at room temperature. The sequence was obtained from a woman in her thirties who had recovered from COVID-19. The sequencing sample was made of PBMCs or T cells enriched from blood (not recorded which).

The CDR3 sequence is CACRDSALNTEAFF. The DNA sequence is as follows: TGTGCCTGCCGGGACAGCGCCTTGAACACTGAAGCTTTCTTT. The V gene is TRBV19 and the J gene is TRBJ1-1; 7 bases in the junction line up with TRBD1. The CDR3 runs 14 amino acids, cysteine and phenylalanine included. Only the CDR3 portion is preserved as DNA: 42 bases, with reading frame beginning at the first base. Unmatched junction bases come to 9, with V trimmed by 11 bases and J by 0 bases. The germline V gene (reference sequence) supplies CDR1 LNHDA and CDR2 SQIVND.